This T cell receptor (beta chain) was obtained from a study of OX40 agonist ivuxolimab in advanced cancers. Study-level background: Every 2 weeks, ivuxolimab was infused into the patients intravenously at between 0.01 and 10 mg/kg.

The method was immunoSEQ multiplex PCR; TCRdb's version includes in-frame clones alone and lacks a portion of them. The table includes 70,000 to 90,000 clones, under 95% detected once. The CDR3 runs to 12 residues. Trimming shortened V by 2 bases and J by 6 bases, and 7 bases separated the two germline ends. In germline, CDR1 is SQVTM, CDR2 ANQGSEA. Findings and caveats of the study: Several nonresponders also turned out to have low normalized T-cell clonal expansion.

In regard to this clone: Antigen: not known.

The chain combines TRBV29-1 with TRBJ2-2; D ambiguous. The source was CD4+ or CD8+ T cells sorted from blood, collected in a trial of the OX40 agonist ivuxolimab. The receptor comes from an adult with an advanced solid tumor such as melanoma, head and neck, liver or kidney cancer. The DNA for the CDR3 is TGCAGCGTTGAAAACGATTCCGGGGAGCTGTTTTTT. Amino acid sequence: CSVENDSGELFF.